This T cell receptor beta chain was obtained from a study of Ad26.COV2.S vaccination and SARS-CoV-2 variants. Study context: Ad26.COV2.S was injected intramuscularly once or twice, 56 days apart.

TCRdb's copy holds only in-frame clones and misses some; the assay was immunoSEQ multiplex PCR. The repertoire has about 460,000 clones, about 88% of them found once; the top ten carry 1.5% to 2%. Regarding the study as a whole: Marked by substantial breadth, spike-specific CD8+ and CD4+ T cell responses were reportedly seen after vaccination. From the TCR breadth and depth analyses, total T cell responses may have been underestimated.

Turning to this clone: The antigen is unknown.

Treatment here: some 19 received Ad26.COV2.S at low or high dose, single or two shots; about 5 received placebo; per-sample allocation not given. Vaccine and placebo recipients were sampled on day 63 after the first injection. The individual, an adult aged 18-55 years, was a donor in Boston. The CDR3 loop spans 14 amino acids. Germline V gene sequence: CDR1 SQVTM, CDR2 ANQGSEA. The V and J ends lost 1 base and 2 bases respectively, with 11 bases between them. The source was peripheral blood, collected in a trial of Ad26.COV2.S vaccine versus placebo. This sequence joins TRBV29-1 and TRBJ1-1; no clear D gene. The clonotype comes from a person aged 18 to 59 who received the Ad26.COV2.S COVID-19 vaccine or a placebo. The CDR3 here is CSVEGRTSNTEAFF. For the CDR3, the DNA is TGCAGCGTTGAAGGGCGGACGTCTAACACTGAAGCTTTCTTT. Complete variable domain (other parts from reference TRBV29-1 and TRBJ1-1): SAVISQKPSRDICQRGTSLTIQCQVDSQVTMMFWYRQQPGQSLTLIATANQGSEATYESGFVIDKFPISRPNLTFSTLTVSNMSPEDSSIYLCSVEGRTSNTEAFFGQGTRLTVV.